The present entry profiles one TCR beta chain with its context. Looked up from germline, CDR1 is SNHLY and CDR2 is FYNNEI. Trimming pared 4 bases from V and 3 bases from J, leaving 12 bases between. The CDR3 runs 15 residues. This record comes from a study of blood T cell repertoires in COVID-19. Sequencing used immunoSEQ multiplex PCR; TCRdb keeps in-frame clones, though not all of them. The table shows approximately 100,000 clones, with 92% occurring only once. The TCR comes from a man between 50 and 59 years old with active COVID-19. The rearrangement links TRBV2 to TRBJ1-4, with D hard to call. The sample comprised peripheral blood. The CDR3 nucleotides read TGTGCCAGCAGTGGAAGTTCGAGCCCTAATGAAAAACTGTTTTTT. This codes for CASSGSSSPNEKLFF.